This TCR beta chain came from a study of T cell changes during pregnancy in multiple sclerosis (dated by TCRdb to between 2019 and 2020). In terms of the full investigation: In women with multiple sclerosis, the researchers looked at how the T cell repertoire shifted as pregnancy progressed.

Spanning cysteine to phenylalanine, the CDR3 consists of 17 amino acids. Here the CDR3 DNA is all that survives: 51 bases in frame from base 1. CDR1 and CDR2 (MNHEY, SMNVEV) derive from the germline V gene (reference sequence). V loses 0 bases at its end and J loses 9 bases; junction bases beyond the gene matches: 11. Worth noting for this clone: Its antigen is not yet known. No qualities accompany the bases; no much larger clone lies one base away.

Library preparation employed the immunoSEQ multiplex PCR assay. In its TCRdb copy, this immuneACCESS table keeps in-frame sequences only and misses some clones. Where compared with another copy, unresolved V genes explain less than half of these, and the others have no known cause. The sample profile shows around 78,000 clones; 93% of them were found once. About 2.5% of the sample is taken by the ten largest. This clonotype was sampled from a female donor with multiple sclerosis, enrolled in a pregnancy study. The V and J segments used are TRBV27 and TRBJ1-6; 7 central nucleotides agree with TRBD1. Sequenced material: peripheral blood, taken in the second trimester of pregnancy. This receptor has the CDR3 CASSLSEGALIVSPLHF. The nucleotide sequence reads TGTGCCAGCAGTTTATCGGAGGGGGCGTTAATAGTTTCACCCCTCCACTTT.